The 28 T cell receptor beta chains given below trace back to one sample, sequenced in a study of blood T cell repertoires in COVID-19. Profiled with immunoSEQ multiplex PCR; TCRdb holds only in-frame clones, not every one. The profile covers over 350,000 clones, with 91% appearing a single time and more than 0.85% taken by the ten largest. Sequenced material: PBMCs or T cells enriched from blood (not recorded which). These receptors all stem from a woman in her 40s who had been exposed to COVID-19.

This sequence joins TRBV7-8 and TRBJ1-4; the match to TRBD1 covers 7 bases. Per the germline V gene, CDR1 is SGHVS and CDR2 is FQNEAQ. V was clipped by 5 bases and J by 4 bases; unmatched bases: 7. The CDR3 is 15 residues long. The CDR3 here is CASSQNRGRNEKLFF. In DNA form, the CDR3 reads TGTGCCAGCAGCCAAAACAGGGGACGTAATGAAAAACTGTTTTTT.

The chain is built from TRBV30 and TRBJ2-7, with 9 bases lining up with TRBD1. There are 15 residues in the CDR3. Germline V CDR1 and CDR2: GTSNPN, SVGIG (reference sequence). V lost 1 base and J lost 3; bases outside the gene matches: 7. The chain's CDR3 is CAWSAPGQGRYEQYF. The CDR3 DNA reads TGTGCCTGGAGTGCTCCGGGACAGGGTCGCTACGAGCAGTACTTC.

The chain is built from TRBV7-9 and TRBJ2-7; 8 nucleotides line up with TRBD2. With V trimmed by 7 bases and J by 5 bases, 7 bases remained unmatched. CDR1 and CDR2 from the germline V gene are SEHNR and FQNEAQ (reference sequence). The CDR3 length is 13 residues. In DNA form, the CDR3 reads TGTGCCAGCAAGCGGGGGAGCGGAAACGAGCAGTACTTC. It translates to CASKRGSGNEQYF.

This rearrangement joins TRBV6-1 to TRBJ2-2, with 8 bases lining up with TRBD1. Trimming removed 4 bases from V and 5 bases from J; junction bases left unmatched: 9. From germline, CDR1 is MNHNS and CDR2 SASEGT. This CDR3 spans 16 amino acids. The DNA for the CDR3 is TGTGCCAGCAGTGGCACGACAGGGGCGGGAACCGGGGAGCTGTTTTTT. Its protein is CASSGTTGAGTGELFF.

This clone turned up a few times. CDR3 bases: TGTGCCAGCAGCTTAACCTGGACAGGGAGCGAAGCTTTCTTT. Amino acids: CASSLTWTGSEAFF. The V gene is TRBV7-3, the J gene TRBJ1-1, with 8 bases lining up with TRBD1. Germline CDR1 and CDR2: SGHTA and FQGTGA. Trimming took 0 bases from V and 8 from J; bases not matched to a gene: 5. CDR3 length: 14 amino acids. Filled out from reference TRBV7-3 and TRBJ1-1, the complete variable domain reads GAGVSQTPSNKVTEKGKYVELRCDPISGHTALYWYRQSLGQGPEFLIYFQGTGAADDSGLPNDRFFAVRPEGSVSTLKIQRTERGDSAVYLCASSLTWTGSEAFFGQGTRLTVV.

This rearrangement joins TRBV2 to TRBJ2-1; 7 positions match TRBD2. The CDR3 sequence is 15 residues long. J was trimmed by 5 bases and V by 5 bases; bases with no gene match: 9. Germline CDR1 SNHLY, CDR2 FYNNEI. CDR3 protein: CASSIPASGHNEQFF. The CDR3, as DNA: TGTGCCAGCAGTATACCCGCTAGCGGTCACAATGAGCAGTTCTTC.

The rearrangement joins TRBV7-9 to TRBJ1-2; 7 bases map to TRBD1. The V gene end was trimmed by 2 bases and the J gene end by 1 base; junction bases not matched to a gene: 13. The CDR3 is made up of 18 amino acids. The germline gives CDR1 SEHNR, CDR2 FQNEAQ (reference sequence). The CDR3 spells CASSLSPTRDSLNYGYTF. The CDR3 DNA reads TGTGCCAGCAGCTTATCTCCTACCCGGGACAGCCTTAACTATGGCTACACCTTC.

The chain carries TRBV29-1 and TRBJ1-2; 10 positions match TRBD1. This CDR3 spans 11 amino acids. Trimming removed 5 bases from V and 8 bases from J; junction bases left unmatched: 2. The germline gives CDR1 SQVTM, CDR2 ANQGSEA. This CDR3 is CSVRQGAGYTF. As DNA, the CDR3 is TGCAGCGTTAGACAGGGGGCAGGCTACACCTTC.

CDR3 protein: CASSVSGQGIGNTIYF. CDR3 bases: TGTGCCAGCAGCGTATCAGGACAGGGGATAGGAAACACCATATATTTT. This chain uses TRBV9 with TRBJ1-3; 9 bases fit TRBD1. The V gene's germline CDR1 is SGDLS and CDR2 YYNGEE. CDR3 length: 16 residues. Trimming cost V 1 base and J 4 bases; bases outside gene matches: 6.

The CDR3 protein is CAGGQAITDTQYF. The CDR3 DNA reads as TGTGCCGGGGGACAGGCGATCACAGATACGCAGTATTTT. The rearrangement joins TRBV6-5 to TRBJ2-3; 8 bases match TRBD1. This CDR3 has 13 amino acids. The V gene's germline CDR1 is MNHEY and CDR2 SVGAGI. The trim removed 11 bases at V and 2 bases at J, leaving 6 bases unmatched.

The chain couples TRBV18 to TRBJ2-1, with D unclear. Trimming cost V 2 bases and J 0 bases, with 8 bases left between them. CDR1 is KGHSH and CDR2 is LQKENI in the germline V gene. The CDR3 runs 15 residues. This chain's CDR3 is CASSPDLSSYNEQFF. The CDR3 bases are TGTGCCAGCTCACCAGATCTGAGCTCCTACAATGAGCAGTTCTTC.

The chain's CDR3 is CASTRTGTVNEQFF. The CDR3 DNA is TGTGCCAGCACCCGGACAGGGACAGTCAATGAGCAGTTCTTC. This sequence joins TRBV5-6 and TRBJ2-1, with 8 bases aligning to TRBD1. Germline values: CDR1 SGHDT, CDR2 YYEEEE. Trimming took 6 bases from V and 6 from J; bases not matched to a gene: 8. The CDR3 is 14 residues long.

The chain links TRBV30 to TRBJ2-5; D gene unclear. With 0 bases removed from V and 5 bases from J, the gap between germline ends came to 13 bases. The CDR3 is 14 residues long. Germline CDR1 GTSNPN, CDR2 SVGIG (reference sequence). This chain's CDR3 is CAWSVPVNGETQYF. CDR3 bases: TGTGCCTGGAGTGTACCGGTTAACGGGGAGACCCAGTACTTC.

This clone turned up a few times. V gene TRBV7-9 combines with J gene TRBJ1-2, with a possible D match to TRBD1 (5 bases). The V end was cut by 1 base, the J end by 6 bases, with 15 bases between. Germline-derived CDR1 and CDR2 are SEHNR and FQNEAQ (reference sequence). This CDR3 spans 15 amino acids. CDR3 residues: CASSLVTQATDGYTF. CDR3 in DNA: TGTGCCAGCAGCTTAGTCACACAGGCGACTGATGGCTACACCTTC.

This chain uses TRBV7-2 with TRBJ1-2; tentative D call: TRBD1 (6 bases). The V gene lost 5 bases and the J gene lost 7 bases, with 11 bases spanning the gap. Germline V gene lookup returns CDR1 SGHTA and CDR2 FQGNSA. The CDR3 has 12 residues. The CDR3 DNA reads TGTGCCAGCAGCCCCGCCAGGGGTGGCTACACCTTC. As protein: CASSPARGGYTF.

The chain carries TRBV6-5 and TRBJ2-7, with TRBD1 matching over 11 bases. This CDR3 comprises 13 residues. The germline CDR1 and CDR2 sequences are MNHEY and SVGAGI. The V gene end was trimmed by 8 bases and the J gene end by 9 bases; junction bases not matched to a gene: 9. In DNA, the CDR3 is TGTGCCAGCGCTTATAGGACAGGGGGCGCGCAGTACTTC. This translates into CASAYRTGGAQYF.

The chain links TRBV7-8 to TRBJ1-1, with 10 bases lining up with TRBD1. This CDR3 is built from 15 residues. Germline CDR1 is SGHVS and CDR2 is FQNEAQ. The junction had 8 bases not matched to a gene; V was cut back by 7 bases and J by 3 bases. Here the CDR3 DNA reads TGTGCCAGCACCCGACAGGGGGCTATCGACACTGAAGCTTTCTTT. Its translation: CASTRQGAIDTEAFF.

The chain carries TRBV30 and TRBJ2-1, with 7 bases identical to TRBD1. Germline V CDR1 and CDR2: GTSNPN, SVGIG (reference sequence). V shed 0 bases and J 9 bases; nucleotides not matched to a gene: 5. The CDR3 runs 13 residues. CDR3 loop: CAWSVKGAPEQFF. CDR3 nucleotides: TGTGCCTGGAGTGTGAAGGGGGCCCCTGAGCAGTTCTTC.

The chain combines TRBV5-8 with TRBJ1-1, with 8 bases fitting TRBD1. Germline trimming cut 9 bases from V and 6 bases from J; bases unmatched to any gene: 19. The germline gives CDR1 SGHTS, CDR2 YDEGEE. The length of the CDR3 is 16 residues. The CDR3 bases are TGTGCCATCCCTTTTCAGGGGGCCTGGGGCGGGCCTGAAGCTTTCTTT. It is translated as CAIPFQGAWGGPEAFF.

This chain links TRBV28 with TRBJ1-1; D might be TRBD1 (6 bases). Germline CDR1 MDHEN, CDR2 SYDVKM. This CDR3 region has 14 residues. Trimming stripped 7 bases from V and 1 base from J, with 13 bases between. This chain's CDR3 is CASTLPTGNTEAFF. The CDR3 nucleotides read TGTGCCAGCACCCTCCCGACAGGGAACACTGAAGCTTTCTTT.

This clone occurred once. The V and J genes are TRBV9 and TRBJ1-2, with a tentative D call TRBD1 (6 bases). The CDR3 consists of 15 residues. CDR1 and CDR2 (germline): SGDLS, YYNGEE. V lost 4 bases and J 5 bases, leaving 18 bases between the germline ends. The CDR3, as DNA: TGTGCCAGCAGCCCGTCTGCACAGGGTTCGTATGGCTACACCTTC. Translating it yields CASSPSAQGSYGYTF.

This clone was recorded once. The rearrangement uses TRBV18 and TRBJ1-1; possibly TRBD1 for D (5 bases). Germline-derived CDR1 and CDR2 are KGHSH and LQKENI. V dropped 4 bases and J dropped 4 bases, with 25 bases sitting between them. CDR3 size: 18 residues. This CDR3 reads CASSLTVDALWGGTEAFF. The CDR3 coding sequence is TGTGCCAGCTCACTAACCGTAGACGCCTTATGGGGCGGCACTGAAGCTTTCTTT. The full variable domain, completed using reference TRBV18 and TRBJ1-1, is NAGVMQNPRHLVRRRGQEARLRCSPMKGHSHVYWYRQLPEEGLKFMVYLQKENIIDESGMPKERFSAEFPKEGPSILRIQQVVRGDSAAYFCASSLTVDALWGGTEAFFGQGTRLTVV.

The chain uses TRBV30 and TRBJ1-4; D unresolved. Germline V gene sequence: CDR1 GTSNPN, CDR2 SVGIG (reference sequence). There are 15 residues in the CDR3. Trimming took 4 bases from V and 2 from J, leaving 14 bases between them. The CDR3 nucleotides are TGTGCCTGGACAGGAGTGCGGGGTACTAATGAAAAACTGTTTTTT. This translates into CAWTGVRGTNEKLFF.

The V gene is TRBV11-2, the J gene TRBJ1-5; the D gene is possibly TRBD1 (5 bases). CDR3 size: 10 residues. V lost 4 bases and J lost 16, with 11 bases in between. CDR1 and CDR2 from the germline V gene are SGHAT and FQNNGV. For the CDR3, the DNA is TGTGCCAGCAGCTCAAGGGGCCCTCATTTT. It specifies CASSSRGPHF.

CDR3 sequence reads: CASSDGADQPQHF. CDR3 nucleotides: TGTGCCAGCAGCGATGGGGCGGATCAGCCCCAGCATTTT. The V and J genes are TRBV6-5 and TRBJ1-5; maybe TRBD1 (5 bases). This CDR3 spans 13 amino acids. Germline lookup yields CDR1 MNHEY and CDR2 SVGAGI. Trimming cost V 6 bases and J 5 bases, with 11 bases left between them.

This chain joins TRBV9 and TRBJ1-4; no reliable D call. CDR3 length: 14 residues. The V end lost 3 bases, the J end lost 7 bases, and 13 bases lay between the germline ends. Germline CDR1 SGDLS, CDR2 YYNGEE. CDR3 in amino acids: CASSAHLGGEKLFF. For the CDR3, the DNA is TGTGCCAGCAGCGCACATCTCGGAGGTGAAAAACTGTTTTTT. Filled out from reference TRBV9 and TRBJ1-4, the complete variable domain reads DSGVTQTPKHLITATGQRVTLRCSPRSGDLSVYWYQQSLDQGLQFLIQYYNGEERAKGNILERFSAQQFPDLHSELNLSSLELGDSALYFCASSAHLGGEKLFFGSGTQLSVL.

The chain joins TRBV19 to TRBJ2-7; D possibly corresponds to TRBD1 (5 bases). V lost 11 bases, J lost 6 bases, and 17 bases lay in between. This CDR3 region has 12 residues. Germline assignment: CDR1 LNHDA and CDR2 SQIVND (reference sequence). The CDR3 nucleotides read TGTGCCCCCCTCAGGGCGGTAAGCGAGCAGTACTTC. Protein product: CAPLRAVSEQYF. Using reference TRBV19 and TRBJ2-7 for the parts outside the CDR3, the full variable domain is DGGITQSPKYLFRKEGQNVTLSCEQNLNHDAMYWYRQDPGQGLRLIYYSQIVNDFQKGDIAEGYSVSREKKESFPLTVTSAQKNPTAFYLCAPLRAVSEQYFGPGTRLTVT.

This chain uses TRBV18 with TRBJ2-2; a weak D match, TRBD2 (5 bases). The germline gives CDR1 KGHSH, CDR2 LQKENI. This CDR3 spans 16 amino acids. Trimming took off 3 bases at V and 5 bases at J, with 16 bases between the two ends. The CDR3 is CASSPRGLLGTGELFF. The CDR3 bases are TGTGCCAGCTCACCGCGCGGACTCTTAGGGACCGGGGAGCTGTTTTTT.